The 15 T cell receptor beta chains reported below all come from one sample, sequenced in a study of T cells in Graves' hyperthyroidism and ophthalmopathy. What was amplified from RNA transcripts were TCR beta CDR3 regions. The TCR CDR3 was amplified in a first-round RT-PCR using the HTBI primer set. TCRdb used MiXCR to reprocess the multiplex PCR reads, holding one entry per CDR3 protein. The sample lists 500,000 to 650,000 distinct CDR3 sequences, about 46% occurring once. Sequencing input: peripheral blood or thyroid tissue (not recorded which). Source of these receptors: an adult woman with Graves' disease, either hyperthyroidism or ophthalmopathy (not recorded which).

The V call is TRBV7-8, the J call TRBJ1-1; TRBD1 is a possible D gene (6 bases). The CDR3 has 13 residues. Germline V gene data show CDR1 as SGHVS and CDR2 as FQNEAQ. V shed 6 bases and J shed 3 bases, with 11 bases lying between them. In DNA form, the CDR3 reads TGTGCCAGCAGACAGGGTCTCGACACTGAAGCTTTCTTT. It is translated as CASRQGLDTEAFF.

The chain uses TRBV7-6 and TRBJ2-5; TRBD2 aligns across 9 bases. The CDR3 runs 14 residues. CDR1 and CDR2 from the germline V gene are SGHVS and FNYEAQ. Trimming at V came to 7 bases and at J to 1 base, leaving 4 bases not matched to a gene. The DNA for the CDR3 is TGTGCCAGCACCCGCGGGAGGGGCCAAGAGACCCAGTACTTC. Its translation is CASTRGRGQETQYF.

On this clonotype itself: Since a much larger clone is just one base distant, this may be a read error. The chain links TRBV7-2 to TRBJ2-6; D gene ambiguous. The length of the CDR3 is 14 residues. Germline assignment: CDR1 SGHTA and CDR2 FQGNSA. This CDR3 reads CANSLISGANVLTF. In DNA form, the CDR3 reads TGTGCCAACAGCCTGATATCTGGGGCCAACGTCCTGACTTTC.

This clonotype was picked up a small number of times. CDR3 sequence reads: CASSPSRAEAFF. CDR3 sequence (DNA): TGTGCCAGCAGCCCATCTCGTGCTGAAGCTTTCTTT. The chain has TRBV7-8 and TRBJ1-1; D unresolved. V lost 5 bases to trimming and J lost 6 bases, with 10 bases between them. The germline CDR1 and CDR2 sequences are SGHVS and FQNEAQ. The CDR3 sequence is 12 residues long.

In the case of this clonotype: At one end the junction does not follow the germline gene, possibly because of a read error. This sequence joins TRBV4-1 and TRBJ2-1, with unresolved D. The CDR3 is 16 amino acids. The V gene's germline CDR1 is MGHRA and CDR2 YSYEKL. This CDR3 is CASSLSGMSSYNEQFF. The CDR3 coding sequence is TGTGCCAGCAGCTTGAGTGGAATGAGCTCCTACAATGAGCAGTTCTTC.

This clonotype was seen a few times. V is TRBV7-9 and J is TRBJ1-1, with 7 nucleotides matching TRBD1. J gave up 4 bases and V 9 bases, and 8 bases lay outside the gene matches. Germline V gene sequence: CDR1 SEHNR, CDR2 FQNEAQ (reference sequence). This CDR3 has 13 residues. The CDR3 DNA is TGTGCCAGTCATGGCAGGGGGGGCACTGAAGCTTTCTTT. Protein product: CASHGRGGTEAFF.

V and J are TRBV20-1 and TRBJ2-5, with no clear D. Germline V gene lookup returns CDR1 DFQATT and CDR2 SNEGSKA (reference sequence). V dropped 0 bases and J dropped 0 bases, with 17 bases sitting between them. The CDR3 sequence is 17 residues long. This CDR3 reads CSARDQISTKNQETQYF. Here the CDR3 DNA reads TGCAGTGCTAGAGATCAGATCTCGACGAAAAACCAAGAGACCCAGTACTTC.

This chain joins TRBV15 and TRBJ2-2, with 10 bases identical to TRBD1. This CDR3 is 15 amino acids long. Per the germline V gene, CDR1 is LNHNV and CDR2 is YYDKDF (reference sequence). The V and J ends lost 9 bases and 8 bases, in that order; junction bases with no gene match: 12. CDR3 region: CATQARDRGFGELFF. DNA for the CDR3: TGTGCCACTCAAGCCCGGGACAGGGGCTTTGGGGAGCTGTTTTTT. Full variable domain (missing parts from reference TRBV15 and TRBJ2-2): DAMVIQNPRYQVTQFGKPVTLSCSQTLNHNVMYWYQQKSSQAPKLLFHYYDKDFNNEADTPDNFQSRRPNTSFCFLDIRSPGLGDTAMYLCATQARDRGFGELFFGEGSRLTVL.

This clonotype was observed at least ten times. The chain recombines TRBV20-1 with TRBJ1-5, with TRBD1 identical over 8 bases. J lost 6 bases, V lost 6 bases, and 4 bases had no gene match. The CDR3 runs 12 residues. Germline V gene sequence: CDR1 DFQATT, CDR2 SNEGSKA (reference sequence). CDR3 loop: CSARQGSQPQHF. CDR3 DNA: TGCAGTGCGCGACAGGGGAGTCAGCCCCAGCATTTT.

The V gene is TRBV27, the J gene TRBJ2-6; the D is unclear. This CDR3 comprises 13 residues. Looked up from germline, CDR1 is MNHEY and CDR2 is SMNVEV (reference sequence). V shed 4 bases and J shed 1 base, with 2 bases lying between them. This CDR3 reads CASSWSGANVLTF. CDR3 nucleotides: TGTGCCAGCAGTTGGTCTGGGGCCAACGTCCTGACTTTC.

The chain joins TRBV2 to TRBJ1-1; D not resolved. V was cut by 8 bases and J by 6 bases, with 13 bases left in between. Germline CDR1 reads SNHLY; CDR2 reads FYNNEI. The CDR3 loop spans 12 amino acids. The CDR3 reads CASCVGSAEAFF. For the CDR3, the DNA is TGTGCCAGCTGTGTAGGAAGTGCTGAAGCTTTCTTT.

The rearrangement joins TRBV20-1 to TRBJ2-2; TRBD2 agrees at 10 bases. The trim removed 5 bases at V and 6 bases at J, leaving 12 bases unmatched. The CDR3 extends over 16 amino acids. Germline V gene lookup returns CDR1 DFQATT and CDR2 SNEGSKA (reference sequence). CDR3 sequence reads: CSASELAGRHAGELFF. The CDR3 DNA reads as TGCAGTGCTTCGGAACTAGCGGGAAGGCACGCCGGGGAGCTGTTTTTT.

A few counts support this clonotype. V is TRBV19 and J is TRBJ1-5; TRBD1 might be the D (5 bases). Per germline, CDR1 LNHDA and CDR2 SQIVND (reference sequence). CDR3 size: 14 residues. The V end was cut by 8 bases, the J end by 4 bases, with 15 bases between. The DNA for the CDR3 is TGTGCCAGTCGGGGAAGGGGAGTAAATCAGCCCCAGCATTTT. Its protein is CASRGRGVNQPQHF.

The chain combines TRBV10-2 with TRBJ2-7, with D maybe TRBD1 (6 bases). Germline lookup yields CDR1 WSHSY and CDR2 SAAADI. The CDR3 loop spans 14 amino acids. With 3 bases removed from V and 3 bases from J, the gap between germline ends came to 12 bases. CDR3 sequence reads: CASSEGGRSYEQYF. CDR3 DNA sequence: TGCGCCAGCAGTGAAGGGGGACGGAGCTACGAGCAGTACTTC.

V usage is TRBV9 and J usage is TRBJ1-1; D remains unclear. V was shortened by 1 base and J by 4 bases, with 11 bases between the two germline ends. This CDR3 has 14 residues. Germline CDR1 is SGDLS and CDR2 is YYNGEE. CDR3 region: CASSVRRDPTEAFF. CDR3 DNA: TGTGCCAGCAGCGTACGGCGGGATCCCACTGAAGCTTTCTTT. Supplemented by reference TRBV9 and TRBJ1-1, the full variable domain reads DSGVTQTPKHLITATGQRVTLRCSPRSGDLSVYWYQQSLDQGLQFLIQYYNGEERAKGNILERFSAQQFPDLHSELNLSSLELGDSALYFCASSVRRDPTEAFFGQGTRLTVV.